Listed below are T cell receptor beta chains from one sample, sequenced in a study of cytomegalovirus exposure and HLA in healthy donors. Sequencing was performed with immunoSEQ multiplex PCR; in TCRdb, only in-frame clones are kept and a portion is missing. In the table there are about 62,000 clones, more than 70% of which are singletons. Sequencing was done on a sample of PBMCs. All receptors come from a man between 18 and 29 years old in good health and CMV-seronegative. Both conserved end residues are part of each CDR3. A D gene is named only where the DNA matches it firmly. A clone size is listed for some rows: how often the clone was seen (once, few, many), or a class if it is expanded.

clone_size: NA
v_call: TRBV5-1
j_call: TRBJ1-4
d_call: TRBD1
cdr3_aa: CASSLAGGNEKLFF
cdr3_nt: TGCGCCAGCAGCTTGGCAGGGGGTAATGAAAAACTGTTTTTT

clone_size: NA
v_call: TRBV27
j_call: TRBJ2-6
d_call: NA
cdr3_aa: CASSTGFGANVLTF
cdr3_nt: TGTGCCAGCAGCACAGGGTTTGGGGCCAACGTCCTGACTTTC

clone_size: NA
v_call: TRBV4-1
j_call: TRBJ2-5
d_call: TRBD2
cdr3_aa: CASSGGTLAGGSGETQYF
cdr3_nt: TGCGCCAGCAGCGGGGGGACTTTAGCGGGGGGCTCCGGTGAGACCCAGTACTTC

clone_size: NA
v_call: TRBV5-1
j_call: TRBJ1-3
d_call: NA
cdr3_aa: CASSRGHSGNTIYF
cdr3_nt: TGCGCCAGCAGCCGCGGACACTCTGGAAACACCATATATTTT

clone_size: NA
v_call: TRBV10-3
j_call: TRBJ2-3
d_call: NA
cdr3_aa: CAISVAGTDTQYF
cdr3_nt: TGTGCCATCAGTGTAGCGGGCACAGATACGCAGTATTTT

clone_size: NA
v_call: TRBV2
j_call: TRBJ2-2
d_call: NA
cdr3_aa: CASRARLLGELFF
cdr3_nt: TGTGCCAGCAGGGCTCGCCTTCTCGGGGAGCTGTTTTTT

clone_size: NA
v_call: TRBV6-5
j_call: TRBJ1-2
d_call: NA
cdr3_aa: CASQGQDYGYTF
cdr3_nt: TGTGCCAGCCAGGGGCAGGACTATGGCTACACCTTC

clone_size: NA
v_call: TRBV28
j_call: TRBJ2-4
d_call: TRBD1
cdr3_aa: CASSLRDRGNIQYF
cdr3_nt: TGTGCCAGCAGTTTAAGGGACAGGGGGAACATTCAGTACTTC

clone_size: NA
v_call: TRBV10-2
j_call: TRBJ2-7
d_call: NA
cdr3_aa: CASSEPGTTYEQYF
cdr3_nt: TGCGCCAGCAGTGAGCCCGGGACAACTTACGAGCAGTACTTC

clone_size: NA
v_call: TRBV6-1
j_call: TRBJ2-7
d_call: TRBD1
cdr3_aa: CASRDRYEQYF
cdr3_nt: TGTGCCAGCAGGGACAGGTACGAGCAGTACTTC

clone_size: NA
v_call: TRBV7-3
j_call: TRBJ2-7
d_call: NA
cdr3_aa: CASSLYPSSYEQYF
cdr3_nt: TGTGCCAGCAGCTTATACCCGAGCTCCTACGAGCAGTACTTC

clone_size: NA
v_call: TRBV2
j_call: TRBJ1-6
d_call: NA
cdr3_aa: CASSVGVSSYNSPLHF
cdr3_nt: TGTGCCAGCAGTGTCGGGGTTTCTTCCTATAATTCACCCCTCCACTTT

clone_size: NA
v_call: TRBV18
j_call: TRBJ2-5
d_call: NA
cdr3_aa: CASSPLRPGETQYF
cdr3_nt: TGTGCCAGCTCGCCTCTGAGGCCTGGGGAGACCCAGTACTTC

clone_size: NA
v_call: TRBV5-1
j_call: TRBJ2-7
d_call: NA
cdr3_aa: CASRRDSYEQYF
cdr3_nt: TGCGCCAGCAGAAGGGACTCATACGAGCAGTACTTC

clone_size: NA
v_call: TRBV5-4
j_call: TRBJ2-5
d_call: NA
cdr3_aa: CASSLRRGQETQYF
cdr3_nt: TGTGCCAGCAGCTTGCGCAGGGGTCAAGAGACCCAGTACTTC

clone_size: NA
v_call: TRBV29-1
j_call: TRBJ2-7
d_call: TRBD1
cdr3_aa: CSVTGTGVYEQYF
cdr3_nt: TGCAGCGTGACCGGGACAGGCGTCTACGAGCAGTACTTC

clone_size: NA
v_call: TRBV14
j_call: TRBJ2-5
d_call: NA
cdr3_aa: CASSPGGVPQETQYF
cdr3_nt: TGTGCCAGCAGCCCCGGCGGGGTCCCTCAAGAGACCCAGTACTTC

clone_size: NA
v_call: TRBV25-1
j_call: TRBJ2-1
d_call: NA
cdr3_aa: CASSFGNEQFF
cdr3_nt: TGTGCCAGCAGTTTCGGGAATGAGCAGTTCTTC

clone_size: few
v_call: TRBV4-1
j_call: TRBJ2-6
d_call: TRBD1
cdr3_aa: CASSPLTLRQGAGANVLTF
cdr3_nt: TGCGCCAGCAGCCCCCTAACCCTTAGACAGGGCGCAGGGGCCAACGTCCTGACTTTC

clone_size: NA
v_call: TRBV10-3
j_call: TRBJ1-6
d_call: NA
cdr3_aa: CAISAQGNSPLHF
cdr3_nt: TGTGCCATCAGTGCACAGGGAAATTCACCCCTCCACTTT

clone_size: NA
v_call: TRBV2
j_call: TRBJ1-1
d_call: NA
cdr3_aa: CASSPTRGGQNTEAFF
cdr3_nt: TGTGCCAGCAGTCCTACTCGGGGGGGACAGAACACTGAAGCTTTCTTT

clone_size: NA
v_call: TRBV5-5
j_call: TRBJ2-7
d_call: TRBD1
cdr3_aa: CASSPEGQAYEQYF
cdr3_nt: TGTGCCAGCAGCCCCGAGGGACAGGCCTACGAGCAGTACTTC

clone_size: NA
v_call: TRBV28
j_call: TRBJ1-2
d_call: NA
cdr3_aa: CASSRGRWGRGFYGYTF
cdr3_nt: TGTGCCAGCAGCCGCGGGAGATGGGGCAGGGGATTCTATGGCTACACCTTC

clone_size: NA
v_call: TRBV7-2
j_call: TRBJ1-1
d_call: NA
cdr3_aa: CASSRSGQNTEAFF
cdr3_nt: TGTGCCAGCAGCCGTAGCGGGCAGAACACTGAAGCTTTCTTT

clone_size: NA
v_call: TRBV7-6
j_call: TRBJ2-1
d_call: NA
cdr3_aa: CASSLALRGAGGDEQFF
cdr3_nt: TGTGCCAGCAGCTTAGCGCTCCGGGGGGCCGGAGGGGATGAGCAGTTCTTC

clone_size: NA
v_call: TRBV2
j_call: TRBJ1-6
d_call: NA
cdr3_aa: CASTPEPNSPLHF
cdr3_nt: TGTGCCAGCACGCCAGAACCTAATTCACCCCTCCACTTT

clone_size: NA
v_call: TRBV11-3
j_call: TRBJ2-5
d_call: NA
cdr3_aa: CASSPRTGEETQYF
cdr3_nt: TGTGCCAGCAGCCCCCGCACAGGTGAAGAGACCCAGTACTTC

clone_size: NA
v_call: TRBV6-1
j_call: TRBJ1-2
d_call: NA
cdr3_aa: CASRLARGENYGYTF
cdr3_nt: TGTGCCAGCAGACTCGCCCGGGGGGAGAACTATGGCTACACCTTC

clone_size: NA
v_call: TRBV25-1
j_call: TRBJ2-5
d_call: TRBD1
cdr3_aa: CASSEATGQPQETQYF
cdr3_nt: TGTGCCAGCAGTGAGGCTACGGGACAGCCTCAAGAGACCCAGTACTTC

clone_size: NA
v_call: TRBV6-6
j_call: TRBJ1-2
d_call: TRBD1
cdr3_aa: CASMGTVSANYGYTF
cdr3_nt: TGTGCCAGCATGGGGACAGTCTCAGCTAACTATGGCTACACCTTC

clone_size: NA
v_call: TRBV7-6
j_call: TRBJ2-7
d_call: NA
cdr3_aa: CASSLQGQTDEQYF
cdr3_nt: TGTGCCAGCAGCCTTCAGGGGCAAACCGACGAGCAGTACTTC

clone_size: NA
v_call: TRBV7-9
j_call: TRBJ1-1
d_call: NA
cdr3_aa: CASSLAGVSTEAFF
cdr3_nt: TGTGCCAGCAGCTTAGCCGGGGTGAGCACTGAAGCTTTCTTT

clone_size: few
v_call: TRBV7-6
j_call: TRBJ2-2
d_call: NA
cdr3_aa: CASSLGGGGAGELFF
cdr3_nt: TGTGCCAGCAGCTTAGGTGGAGGGGGGGCCGGGGAGCTGTTTTTT

clone_size: NA
v_call: TRBV5-6
j_call: TRBJ2-7
d_call: TRBD2
cdr3_aa: CASSSGPGLGYEQYF
cdr3_nt: TGTGCCAGCAGCTCAGGACCGGGACTAGGGTACGAGCAGTACTTC

clone_size: NA
v_call: TRBV2
j_call: TRBJ1-5
d_call: NA
cdr3_aa: CASGGRAPNQPQHF
cdr3_nt: TGTGCCAGCGGGGGCCGGGCCCCTAATCAGCCCCAGCATTTT

clone_size: NA
v_call: TRBV5-1
j_call: TRBJ2-3
d_call: NA
cdr3_aa: CASSYQGTDTQYF
cdr3_nt: TGCGCCAGCAGCTATCAGGGTACAGATACGCAGTATTTT

clone_size: NA
v_call: TRBV11-2
j_call: TRBJ2-5
d_call: TRBD1
cdr3_aa: CASSRTGRGQETQYF
cdr3_nt: TGTGCCAGCAGCCGGACAGGGAGAGGGCAAGAGACCCAGTACTTC

clone_size: NA
v_call: TRBV4-1
j_call: TRBJ1-6
d_call: TRBD1
cdr3_aa: CASSHSGQDLMGSSPLHF
cdr3_nt: TGCGCCAGCAGCCACAGCGGACAGGACCTAATGGGGAGTTCACCCCTCCACTTT

clone_size: NA
v_call: TRBV18
j_call: TRBJ1-5
d_call: TRBD1
cdr3_aa: CASSQPGQGNQPQHF
cdr3_nt: TGTGCCAGCTCACAACCGGGACAGGGGAATCAGCCCCAGCATTTT